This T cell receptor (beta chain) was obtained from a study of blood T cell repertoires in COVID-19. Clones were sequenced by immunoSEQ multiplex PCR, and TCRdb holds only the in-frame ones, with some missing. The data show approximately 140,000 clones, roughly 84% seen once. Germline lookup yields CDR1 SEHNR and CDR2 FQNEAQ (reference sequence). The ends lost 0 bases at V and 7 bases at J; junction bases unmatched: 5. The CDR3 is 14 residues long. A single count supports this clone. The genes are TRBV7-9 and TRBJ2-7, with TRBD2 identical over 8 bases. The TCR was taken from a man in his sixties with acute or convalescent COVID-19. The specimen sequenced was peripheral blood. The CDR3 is CASSLAAGGSEQYF. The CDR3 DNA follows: TGTGCCAGCAGCTTAGCGGCGGGAGGATCAGAGCAGTACTTC.